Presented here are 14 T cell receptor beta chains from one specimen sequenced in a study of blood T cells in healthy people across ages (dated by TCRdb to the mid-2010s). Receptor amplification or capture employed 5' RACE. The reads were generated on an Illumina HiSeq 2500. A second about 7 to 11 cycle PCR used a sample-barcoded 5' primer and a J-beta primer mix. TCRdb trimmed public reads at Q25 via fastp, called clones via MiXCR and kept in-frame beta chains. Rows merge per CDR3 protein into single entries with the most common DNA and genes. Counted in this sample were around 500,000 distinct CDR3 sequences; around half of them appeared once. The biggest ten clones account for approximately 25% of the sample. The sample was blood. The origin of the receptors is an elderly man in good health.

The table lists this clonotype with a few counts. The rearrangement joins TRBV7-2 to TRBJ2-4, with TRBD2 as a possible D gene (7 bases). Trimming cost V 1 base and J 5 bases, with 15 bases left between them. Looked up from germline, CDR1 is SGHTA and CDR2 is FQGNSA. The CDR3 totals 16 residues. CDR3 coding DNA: TGTGCCAGCAGCTTAGTGGGGGGGCGCGGGGAAAACATTCAGTACTTC. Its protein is CASSLVGGRGENIQYF.

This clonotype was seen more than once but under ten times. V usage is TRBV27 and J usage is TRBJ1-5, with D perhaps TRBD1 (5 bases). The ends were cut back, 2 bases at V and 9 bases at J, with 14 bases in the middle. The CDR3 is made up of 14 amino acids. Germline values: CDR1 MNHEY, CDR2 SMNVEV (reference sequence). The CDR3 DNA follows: TGTGCCAGCAGTTTAAGGGGCCCCGTCATGCCCCAGCATTTT. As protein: CASSLRGPVMPQHF.

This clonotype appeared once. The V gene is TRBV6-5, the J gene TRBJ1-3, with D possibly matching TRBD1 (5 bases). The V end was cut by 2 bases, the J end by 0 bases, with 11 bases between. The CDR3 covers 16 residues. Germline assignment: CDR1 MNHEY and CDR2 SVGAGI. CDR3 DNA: TGTGCCAGCAGTTACCAGGAGGGGAGCTCTGGAAACACCATATATTTT. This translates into CASSYQEGSSGNTIYF.

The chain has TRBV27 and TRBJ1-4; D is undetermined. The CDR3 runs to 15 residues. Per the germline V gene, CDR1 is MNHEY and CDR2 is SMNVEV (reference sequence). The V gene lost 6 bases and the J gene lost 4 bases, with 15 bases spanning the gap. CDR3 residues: CASSPIEKRNEKLFF. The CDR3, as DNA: TGTGCCAGCAGCCCCATCGAAAAACGTAATGAAAAACTGTTTTTT.

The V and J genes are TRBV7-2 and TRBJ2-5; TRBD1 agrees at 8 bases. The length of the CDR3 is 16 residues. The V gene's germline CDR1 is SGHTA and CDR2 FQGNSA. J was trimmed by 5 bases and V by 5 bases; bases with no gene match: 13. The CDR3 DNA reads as TGTGCCAGCAGCCTGATCGGAGGACAGGGCTGGGAGACCCAGTACTTC. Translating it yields CASSLIGGQGWETQYF.

The CDR3 loop reads CASSQEGTGGGSQEQFF. The CDR3 DNA reads as TGCGCCAGCAGCCAAGAAGGGACAGGGGGCGGCTCACAGGAGCAGTTCTTC. The chain combines TRBV4-3 with TRBJ2-1; the match to TRBD1 covers 12 bases. Germline-derived CDR1 and CDR2 are LGHNA and YSLEER. The junction had 10 bases not matched to a gene; V was cut back by 0 bases and J by 10 bases. This CDR3 spans 17 amino acids.

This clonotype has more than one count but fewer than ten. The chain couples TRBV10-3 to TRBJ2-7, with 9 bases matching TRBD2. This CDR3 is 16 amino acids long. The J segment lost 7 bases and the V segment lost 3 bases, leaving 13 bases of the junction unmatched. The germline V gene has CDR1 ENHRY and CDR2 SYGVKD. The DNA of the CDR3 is TGTGCCATCAGTGACGGATATGGGAATAGCGGGAGTGAGCAGTACTTC. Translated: CAISDGYGNSGSEQYF.

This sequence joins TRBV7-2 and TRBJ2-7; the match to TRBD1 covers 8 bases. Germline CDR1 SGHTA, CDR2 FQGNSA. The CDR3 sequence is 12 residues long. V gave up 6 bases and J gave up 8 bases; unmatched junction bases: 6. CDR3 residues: CASRITGGKQYF. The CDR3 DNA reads TGTGCCAGCAGGATCACAGGGGGGAAGCAGTACTTC.

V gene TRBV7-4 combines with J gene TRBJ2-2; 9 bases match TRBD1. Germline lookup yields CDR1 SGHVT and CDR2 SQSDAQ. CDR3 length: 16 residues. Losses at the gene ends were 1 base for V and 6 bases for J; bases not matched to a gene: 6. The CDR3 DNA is TGTGCCAGCAGCTTAGTTGGGACAGGGAGGCCCGGGGAGCTGTTTTTT. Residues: CASSLVGTGRPGELFF. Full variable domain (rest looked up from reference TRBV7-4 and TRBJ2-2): GAGVSQSPRYKVAKRGRDVALRCDSISGHVTLYWYRQTLGQGSEVLTYSQSDAQRDKSGRPSGRFSAERPERSVSTLKIQRTEQGDSAVYLCASSLVGTGRPGELFFGEGSRLTVL.

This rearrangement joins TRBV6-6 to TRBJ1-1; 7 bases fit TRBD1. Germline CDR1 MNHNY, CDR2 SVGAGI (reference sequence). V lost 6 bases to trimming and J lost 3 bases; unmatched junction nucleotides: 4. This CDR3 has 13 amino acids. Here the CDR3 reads CASRRDSYTEAFF. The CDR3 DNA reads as TGTGCCAGCAGACGGGACAGTTACACTGAAGCTTTCTTT.

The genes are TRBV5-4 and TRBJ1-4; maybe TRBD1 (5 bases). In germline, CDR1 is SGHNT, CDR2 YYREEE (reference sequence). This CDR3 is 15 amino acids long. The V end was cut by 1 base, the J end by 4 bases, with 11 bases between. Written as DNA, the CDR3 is TGTGCCAGCAGCTTGCATACAGGAAATAATGAAAAACTGTTTTTT. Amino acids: CASSLHTGNNEKLFF.

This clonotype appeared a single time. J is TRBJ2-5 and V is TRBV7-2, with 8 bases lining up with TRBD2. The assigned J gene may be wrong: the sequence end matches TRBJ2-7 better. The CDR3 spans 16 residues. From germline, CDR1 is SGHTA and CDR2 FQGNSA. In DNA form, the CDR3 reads TGTGCCAGCAGCTCCAGAGGGCTAGCGGGCACCTACGAGCAGTACTTC. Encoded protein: CASSSRGLAGTYEQYF.

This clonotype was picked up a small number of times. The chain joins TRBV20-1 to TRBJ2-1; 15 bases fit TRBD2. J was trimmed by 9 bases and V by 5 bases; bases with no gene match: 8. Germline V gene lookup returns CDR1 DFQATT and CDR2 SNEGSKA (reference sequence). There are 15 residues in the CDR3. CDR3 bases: TGCAGTGCTCGTCGGACTAGCGGGAGGGCCGCTGAGCAGTTCTTC. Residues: CSARRTSGRAAEQFF.

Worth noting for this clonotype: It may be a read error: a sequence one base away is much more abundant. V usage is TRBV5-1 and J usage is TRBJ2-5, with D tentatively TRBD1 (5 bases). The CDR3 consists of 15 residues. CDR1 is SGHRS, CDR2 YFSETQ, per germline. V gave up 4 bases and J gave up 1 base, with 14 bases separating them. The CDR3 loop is CASSVCPRGQETQYF. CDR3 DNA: TGCGCCAGCAGCGTCTGCCCAAGGGGCCAAGAGACCCAGTACTTC. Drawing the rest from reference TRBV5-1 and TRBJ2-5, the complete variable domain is KAGVTQTPRYLIKTRGQQVTLSCSPISGHRSVSWYQQTPGQGLQFLFEYFSETQRNKGNFPGRFSGRQFSNSRSEMNVSTLELGDSALYLCASSVCPRGQETQYFGPGTRLLVL.